This T cell receptor (beta chain) comes out of a study of regulatory T cells in long-lasting Graves disease. To make TCR beta libraries, researchers used iRepertoire HTBI primers and Arm-PCR of CDR3 regions. TCRdb recomputed calls from the multiplex PCR reads with MiXCR, one row per CDR3 protein. The sample holds approximately 380,000 distinct CDR3 sequences; around 21% are singletons and the top ten take roughly 20%. Sample time point: persistent/refractory GD, antithyroid drugs over 5 years with positive TRAb. PBMC-derived RNA was used for the TCR library. The CDR3 is 17 residues long. J gave up 2 bases and V 0 bases, and 8 bases lay outside the gene matches. In germline, CDR1 is SGHRS, CDR2 YFSETQ.

Sequenced here: peripheral blood mononuclear cells (PBMCs), sampled when the disease was refractory, from a patient treated with antithyroid drugs. The V gene is TRBV5-1, the J gene TRBJ2-3; 8 nucleotides line up with TRBD2. The source is a female donor with Graves disease. DNA for the CDR3: TGCGCCAGCAGCTTGGAGCCGGGACTAGATTTCACAGATACGCAGTATTTT. Translating it yields CASSLEPGLDFTDTQYF. The whole variable domain, filled in from reference TRBV5-1 and TRBJ2-3, reads KAGVTQTPRYLIKTRGQQVTLSCSPISGHRSVSWYQQTPGQGLQFLFEYFSETQRNKGNFPGRFSGRQFSNSRSEMNVSTLELGDSALYLCASSLEPGLDFTDTQYFGPGTRLTVL.